These 6 T cell receptor beta chains were sequenced from one sample in a study of tumor-infiltrating lymphocytes in oesophageal squamous cell carcinoma. TCRdb analysed the PCR reads with MiXCR anew, one entry per CDR3 protein. The table shows over 9,500 distinct CDR3 sequences, with roughly 46% occurring only once. What was sequenced was normal esophageal tissue next to the tumor. The receptors shown here come from a male donor with esophageal squamous cell carcinoma.

In this sample, this clonotype is medium-sized (0.01 to 0.1%). The rearrangement uses TRBV11-2 and TRBJ2-1, with TRBD1 matching 10 bases. Per germline, CDR1 SGHAT and CDR2 FQNNGV. The CDR3 loop spans 16 amino acids. The V and J ends lost 1 base and 9 bases, in that order; junction bases with no gene match: 9. CDR3 bases: TGTGCCAGCAGCTTAGGGGGACAGGGGCGGGGGAGTGAGCAGTTCTTC. This gives the protein CASSLGGQGRGSEQFF.

The sample holds many counts of this clonotype. V and J are TRBV6-1 and TRBJ1-5; D is unresolved. The CDR3 totals 13 residues. Germline V gene data show CDR1 as MNHNS and CDR2 as SASEGT. Trimming cost V 5 bases and J 0 bases, with 5 bases left between them. Here the CDR3 DNA reads TGTGCCAGCAGTCGGGGTAGCAATCAGCCCCAGCATTTT. This encodes CASSRGSNQPQHF.

This clonotype has ten or more counts. The CDR3 coding sequence is TGTGCCAGTAGTATTGGGGGAGAAGAGACCCAGTACTTC. Translating it yields CASSIGGEETQYF. The chain employs TRBV19 and TRBJ2-5; D could derive from TRBD1 or TRBD2 (5 bases each). Germline loops: CDR1 LNHDA, CDR2 SQIVND (reference sequence). The V gene lost 3 bases and the J gene lost 3 bases, with 8 bases spanning the gap. CDR3 length: 13 amino acids.

This chain uses TRBV7-3 with TRBJ2-1; the D call may be TRBD1 or TRBD2 (5 bases each). The DNA matches TRBJ2-7 better at its end, which makes the J call doubtful. This CDR3 is 13 amino acids long. The germline V gene has CDR1 SGHTA and CDR2 FQGTGA. In DNA form, the CDR3 reads TGTGCCAGCAGCTCGGGACCAACCTACGAGCAGTACTTC. Amino acids: CASSSGPTYEQYF.

The chain links TRBV27 to TRBJ2-5, with 12 bases fitting TRBD2. The CDR3 loop spans 15 amino acids. The V gene end was trimmed by 5 bases and the J gene end by 11 bases; junction bases not matched to a gene: 12. Germline V lookup: CDR1 MNHEY, CDR2 SMNVEV (reference sequence). CDR3 sequence (DNA): TGTGCCAGCAGTAAGCTAGCGGGAGGGCACAATGAGCAGTACTTC. Protein sequence: CASSKLAGGHNEQYF.

The gene calls are TRBV12-3 or TRBV12-4 and TRBJ2-5, with 10 bases fitting TRBD1. This CDR3 is built from 15 residues. Trimming took 6 bases from V and 4 from J; bases not matched to a gene: 8. The CDR3 region has the DNA TGTGCCAGCAGACGGGACAGGGGTTTTCTAGAGACCCAGTACTTC. Its protein is CASRRDRGFLETQYF.